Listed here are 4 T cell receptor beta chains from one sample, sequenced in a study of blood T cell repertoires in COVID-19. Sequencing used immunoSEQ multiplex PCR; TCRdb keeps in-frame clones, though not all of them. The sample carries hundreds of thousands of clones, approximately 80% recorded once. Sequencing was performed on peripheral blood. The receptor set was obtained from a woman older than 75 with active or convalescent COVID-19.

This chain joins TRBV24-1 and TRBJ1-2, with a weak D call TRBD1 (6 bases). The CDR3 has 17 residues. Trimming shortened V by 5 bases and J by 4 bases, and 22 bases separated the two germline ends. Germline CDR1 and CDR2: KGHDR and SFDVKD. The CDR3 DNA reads TGTGCCACCAGTGGAGATCGTGGGAGCAGGGGACGCTATGGCTACACCTTC. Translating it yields CATSGDRGSRGRYGYTF.

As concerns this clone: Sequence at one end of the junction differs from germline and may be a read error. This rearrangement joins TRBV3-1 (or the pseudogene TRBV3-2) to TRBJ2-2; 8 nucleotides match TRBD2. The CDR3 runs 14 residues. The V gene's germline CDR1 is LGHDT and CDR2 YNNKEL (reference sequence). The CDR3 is CAGSHRGGTGELFF. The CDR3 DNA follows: TGTGCCGGCAGCCACCGGGGGGGCACCGGGGAGCTGTTTTTT.

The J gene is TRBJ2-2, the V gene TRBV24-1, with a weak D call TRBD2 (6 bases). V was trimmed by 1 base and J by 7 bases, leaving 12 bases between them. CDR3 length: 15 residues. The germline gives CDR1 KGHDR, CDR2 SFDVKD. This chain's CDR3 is CATSDLGGVDGELFF. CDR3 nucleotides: TGTGCCACCAGTGATTTAGGAGGGGTTGACGGGGAGCTGTTTTTT.

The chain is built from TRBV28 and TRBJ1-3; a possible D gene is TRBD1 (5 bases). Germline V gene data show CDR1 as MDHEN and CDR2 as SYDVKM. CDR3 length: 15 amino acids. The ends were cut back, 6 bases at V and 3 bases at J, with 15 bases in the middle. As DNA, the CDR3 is TGTGCCAGCAGCAATGGGGGAGGGAGTGGAAACACCATATATTTT. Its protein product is CASSNGGGSGNTIYF.